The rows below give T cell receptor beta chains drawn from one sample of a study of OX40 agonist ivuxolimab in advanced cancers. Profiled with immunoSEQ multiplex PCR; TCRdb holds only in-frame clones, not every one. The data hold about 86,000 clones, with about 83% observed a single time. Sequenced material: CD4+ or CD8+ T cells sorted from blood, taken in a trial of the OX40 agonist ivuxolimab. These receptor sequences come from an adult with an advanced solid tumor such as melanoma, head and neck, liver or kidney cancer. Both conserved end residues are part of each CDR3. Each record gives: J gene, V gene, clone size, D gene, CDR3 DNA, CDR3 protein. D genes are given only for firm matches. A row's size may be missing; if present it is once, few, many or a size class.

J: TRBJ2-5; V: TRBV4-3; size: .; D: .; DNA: TGCGCCAGCAGCCAAGATTTGAGGGGTCAAGAGACCCAGTACTTC; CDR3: CASSQDLRGQETQYF
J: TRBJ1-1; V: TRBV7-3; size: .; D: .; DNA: TGTGCCAGCAGCGAACAGGGCCGGGACACTGAAGCTTTCTTT; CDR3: CASSEQGRDTEAFF
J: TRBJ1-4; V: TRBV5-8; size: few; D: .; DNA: TGTGCCAGCAGCTTGGGACAGGCGATCGTAAATGAAAAACTGTTTTTT; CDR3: CASSLGQAIVNEKLFF
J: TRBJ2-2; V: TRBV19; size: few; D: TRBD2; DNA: TGTGCCAGTAGCTTTATAGCGGGAGGGCCGGGAACCGGGGAGCTGTTTTTT; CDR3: CASSFIAGGPGTGELFF
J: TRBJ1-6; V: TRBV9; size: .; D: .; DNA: TGTGCCAGCAGCGAGGGGCCCGACTCCTATAATTCACCCCTCCACTTT; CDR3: CASSEGPDSYNSPLHF
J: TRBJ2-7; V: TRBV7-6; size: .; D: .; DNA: TGTGCCAGCAGCCGCACCGGAAGCGACCAAACCTACGAGCAGTACTTC; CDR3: CASSRTGSDQTYEQYF
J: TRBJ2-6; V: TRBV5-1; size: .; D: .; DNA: TGCGCCAGCACCACTACAGGGTCCGGGGCCAACGTCCTGACTTTC; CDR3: CASTTTGSGANVLTF
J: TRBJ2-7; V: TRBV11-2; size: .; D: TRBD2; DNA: TGTGCCAGCAGCTCCATAGCGGGAGTGGCCTACGAGCAGTACTTC; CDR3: CASSSIAGVAYEQYF
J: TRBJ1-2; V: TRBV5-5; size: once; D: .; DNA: TGTGCCAGCAGCTTCGACAGATTAAGGAACTATGGCTACACCTTC; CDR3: CASSFDRLRNYGYTF
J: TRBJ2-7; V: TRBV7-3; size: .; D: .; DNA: TGTGCCAGCGCCCGTGAGGGCTCCTACGAGCAGTACTTC; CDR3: CASAREGSYEQYF
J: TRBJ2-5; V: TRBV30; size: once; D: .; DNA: TGTGCCTGGAGTGTACAATTCAGGGAGACCCAGTACTTC; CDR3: CAWSVQFRETQYF
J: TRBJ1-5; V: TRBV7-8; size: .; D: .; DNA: TGTGCCAGCAGCTTAGGAGAAAATCAGCCCCAGCATTTT; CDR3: CASSLGENQPQHF
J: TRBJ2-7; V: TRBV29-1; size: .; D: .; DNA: TGCAGCGTTGCGACTGGGACTTCCGAGCAGTACTTC; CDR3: CSVATGTSEQYF
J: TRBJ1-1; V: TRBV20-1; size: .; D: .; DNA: TGCAGTGCTAGGTTTTTAACGGAAGCTTTCTTT; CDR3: CSARFLTEAFF
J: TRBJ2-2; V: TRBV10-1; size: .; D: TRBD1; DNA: TGCGCCAGCTCCGGGACAGGGGACACCTTAGGGGAGCTGTTTTTT; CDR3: CASSGTGDTLGELFF
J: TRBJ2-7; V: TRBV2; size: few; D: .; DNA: TGTGCCAGCAGGTGGGAGGAGCAGTACTTC; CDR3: CASRWEEQYF
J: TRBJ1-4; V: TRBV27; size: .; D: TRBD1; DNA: TGTGCCAGCAGTGCTGACAGGGAGGGCAACCGTGAAAAACTGTTTTTT; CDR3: CASSADREGNREKLFF
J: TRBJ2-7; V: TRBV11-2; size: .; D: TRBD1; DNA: TGTGCCAGCCAAAAAACCGGACAGGGGGGAAGGTACGAGCAGTACTTC; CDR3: CASQKTGQGGRYEQYF
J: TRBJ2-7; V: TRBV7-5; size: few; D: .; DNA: TGTGCCAGAAGCTTGAGAGAGACAGGCTCCTCCTACGAGCAGTACTTC; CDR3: CARSLRETGSSYEQYF
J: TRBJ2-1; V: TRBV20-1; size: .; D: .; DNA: TGCAGTGCTAGGTTTAACAATGAGCAGTTCTTC; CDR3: CSARFNNEQFF
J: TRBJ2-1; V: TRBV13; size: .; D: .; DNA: TGTGCCAGCAGCTTGAATGTTTGGGGTCGCTCCTACAATGAGCAGTTCTTC; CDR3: CASSLNVWGRSYNEQFF
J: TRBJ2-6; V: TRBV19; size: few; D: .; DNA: TGTGCCAGTAGTGCTTCCTCGGGGCTGTCTGGGGCCAACGTCCTGACTTTC; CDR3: CASSASSGLSGANVLTF
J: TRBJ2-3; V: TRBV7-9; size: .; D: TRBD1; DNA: TGTGCCAGCAGCTTTACGGGACAGACCACAGATACGCAGTATTTT; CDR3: CASSFTGQTTDTQYF
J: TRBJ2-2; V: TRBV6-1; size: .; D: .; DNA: TGTGCCAGCAGCCTAACAGGGTACCGAACAGGGGAGCTGTTTTTT; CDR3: CASSLTGYRTGELFF
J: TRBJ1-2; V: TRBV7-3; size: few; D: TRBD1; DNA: TGTGCCAGCAGCGAGGACAGGGACTATGGCTACACCTTC; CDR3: CASSEDRDYGYTF
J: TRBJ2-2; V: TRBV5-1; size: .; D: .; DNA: TGCGCCAGCAGCTTAAGCGCGGGGGCAGACACCGGGGAGCTGTTTTTT; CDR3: CASSLSAGADTGELFF
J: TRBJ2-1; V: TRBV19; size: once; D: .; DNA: TGTGCCAGTCATGGGGGGCATAAGCCCCAAAATGAGCAGTTCTTC; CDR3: CASHGGHKPQNEQFF
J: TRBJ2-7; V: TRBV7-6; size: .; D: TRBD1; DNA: TGTGCCAGCAGCATACGACAGGGTATGGCCTACGAGCAGTACTTC; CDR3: CASSIRQGMAYEQYF
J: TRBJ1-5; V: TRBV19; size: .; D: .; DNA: TGTGCCAGTAGTATAAGGTCCTCGCCCCAGCATTTT; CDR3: CASSIRSSPQHF
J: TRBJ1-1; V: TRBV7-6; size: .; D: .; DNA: TGTGCCAGCAGCTTAGGTGTAGGGCACACTGAAGCTTTCTTT; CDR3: CASSLGVGHTEAFF
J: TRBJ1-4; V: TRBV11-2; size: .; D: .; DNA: TGTGCCAGCAGCGCAATCTATCGAGGGCCTGGGGGAAAACTGTTTTTT; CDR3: CASSAIYRGPGGKLFF
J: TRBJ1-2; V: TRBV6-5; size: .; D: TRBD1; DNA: TGTGCCAGCAGTTACCAACCGACAGGGGCCAACTATGGCTACACCTTC; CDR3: CASSYQPTGANYGYTF
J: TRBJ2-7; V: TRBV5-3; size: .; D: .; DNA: TGTGCCAGAAGCTCCAGACTAGGGGGCTCCTACGAGCAGTACTTC; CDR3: CARSSRLGGSYEQYF
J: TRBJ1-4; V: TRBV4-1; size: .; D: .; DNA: TGCGCCAGCAGCCCCGGCGCGGGGGTTGAAAAACTGTTTTTT; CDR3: CASSPGAGVEKLFF
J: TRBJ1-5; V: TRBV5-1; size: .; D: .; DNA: TGCGCCAGCAGCTTGGGTGGGTGGGACCAGCCCCAGCATTTT; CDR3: CASSLGGWDQPQHF